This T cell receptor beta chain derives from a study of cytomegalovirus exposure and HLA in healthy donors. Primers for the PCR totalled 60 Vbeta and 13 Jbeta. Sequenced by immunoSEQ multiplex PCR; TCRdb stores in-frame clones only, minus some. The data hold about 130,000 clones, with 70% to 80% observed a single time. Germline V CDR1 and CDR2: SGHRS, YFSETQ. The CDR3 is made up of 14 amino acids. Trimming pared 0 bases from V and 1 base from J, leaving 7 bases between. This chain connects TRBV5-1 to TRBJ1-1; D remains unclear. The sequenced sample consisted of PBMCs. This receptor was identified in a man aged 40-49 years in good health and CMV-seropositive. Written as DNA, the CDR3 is TGCGCCAGCAGCTTGGTGGCGGCGAACACTGAAGCTTTCTTT. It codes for CASSLVAANTEAFF.